These 26 T cell receptor beta chains came from one sample sequenced in a study of early T cells in non-severe SARS-CoV-2 infection. From the 5' RACE reads, TCRdb called clonotypes with MiXCR, one entry per CDR3 protein. The table includes about 64,000 distinct CDR3 sequences, 18% detected once. The sequencing used whole blood, collected at baseline. The source of these receptors is an adult who was a healthcare worker with PCR-confirmed SARS-CoV-2 infection or an uninfected control (not recorded which).

The chain has TRBV11-2 and TRBJ2-5, with TRBD1 matching 9 bases. The V gene end was trimmed by 5 bases and the J gene end by 1 base; junction bases not matched to a gene: 2. The CDR3 runs to 14 residues. The V gene's germline CDR1 is SGHAT and CDR2 FQNNGV. The CDR3 nucleotides read TGTGCCAGCAGCCGGGACAGGGCCCAAGAGACCCAGTACTTC. Translating it yields CASSRDRAQETQYF.

The gene calls are TRBV12-3 or TRBV12-4 and TRBJ1-1, with unresolved D. V was pared by 2 bases and J by 6 bases, with 13 bases between. The CDR3 consists of 14 residues. This CDR3 reads CASSLTRRASEAFF. In nucleotides, the CDR3 is TGTGCCAGCAGTTTAACGCGAAGAGCATCTGAAGCTTTCTTT.

The chain combines TRBV6-6 with TRBJ2-3, with a weak D call TRBD2 (5 bases). Germline lookup yields CDR1 MNHNY and CDR2 SVGAGI (reference sequence). The V end lost 5 bases, the J end lost 6 bases, and 12 bases lay between the germline ends. CDR3 length equals 13 residues. The CDR3 DNA reads TGTGCCAGCAGTGCGGACGAGCGGGATACGCAGTATTTT. It is translated as CASSADERDTQYF.

Ten or more counts support this clonotype. The rearrangement joins TRBV6-5 to TRBJ2-7; 10 nucleotides agree with TRBD2. The ends lost 5 bases at V and 6 bases at J; junction bases unmatched: 4. The CDR3 is 13 amino acids. Germline V gene sequence: CDR1 MNHEY, CDR2 SVGAGI. The CDR3 loop reads CASSKAGGREQYF. CDR3 nucleotide sequence: TGTGCCAGCAGTAAAGCGGGGGGGCGCGAGCAGTACTTC.

This clonotype was seen more than once but under ten times. This chain uses TRBV7-7 with TRBJ2-5; 9 positions match TRBD2. J was trimmed by 2 bases and V by 2 bases; bases with no gene match: 6. This CDR3 has 16 amino acids. The germline CDR1 and CDR2 sequences are SSHAT and FNYEAQ (reference sequence). DNA for the CDR3: TGTGCCAGCAGCTTAAACGTAGCGGGGGAGCAAGAGACCCAGTACTTC. It is translated as CASSLNVAGEQETQYF.

This clonotype was seen ten or more times. The genes are TRBV11-2 and TRBJ1-3; TRBD1 might be the D (5 bases). The CDR3 totals 15 residues. Germline V gene lookup returns CDR1 SGHAT and CDR2 FQNNGV. The germline V and J ends were trimmed by 4 bases and 0 bases, with 10 bases remaining between them. The CDR3 region has the DNA TGTGCCAGCAGCTCGGACATCCTCTCTGGAAACACCATATATTTT. Translated: CASSSDILSGNTIYF.

Only a few counts were recorded for this clonotype. The rearrangement joins TRBV5-4 to TRBJ2-2; 8 nucleotides agree with TRBD1. CDR3 length: 16 residues. The germline gives CDR1 SGHNT, CDR2 YYREEE (reference sequence). J was trimmed by 6 bases and V by 1 base; bases with no gene match: 8. The CDR3 bases are TGTGCCAGCAGCTTGTTTCAGGGGGCGCAATCCGGGGAGCTGTTTTTT. Its translation: CASSLFQGAQSGELFF.

This clonotype was seen repeatedly, ten times or more. The chain combines TRBV5-1 with TRBJ2-7; 8 nucleotides agree with TRBD1. This CDR3 contains 15 residues. The germline V gene has CDR1 SGHRS and CDR2 YFSETQ. V lost 4 bases, J lost 4 bases, and 10 bases stayed unmatched. The CDR3 nucleotides read TGCGCCAGCAGCCTAACCCCAGGGGGCAGGTACGAGCAGTACTTC. It is translated as CASSLTPGGRYEQYF. The variable domain in full, with the rest retrieved from reference TRBV5-1 and TRBJ2-7, is KAGVTQTPRYLIKTRGQQVTLSCSPISGHRSVSWYQQTPGQGLQFLFEYFSETQRNKGNFPGRFSGRQFSNSRSEMNVSTLELGDSALYLCASSLTPGGRYEQYFGPGTRLTVT.

This clonotype was seen a few times. The J gene is TRBJ1-4, the V gene TRBV10-2; 10 bases agree with TRBD1. J gave up 8 bases and V 9 bases, and 6 bases lay outside the gene matches. This CDR3 is 13 amino acids long. From germline, CDR1 is WSHSY and CDR2 SAAADI. This CDR3 is CASRQGASEKLFF. CDR3 nucleotides: TGCGCCAGTAGACAGGGGGCCTCGGAAAAACTGTTTTTT.

There are a few counts of this clonotype. The V gene is TRBV10-2, the J gene TRBJ1-1; D unclear. Germline CDR1 reads WSHSY; CDR2 reads SAAADI. There are 13 residues in the CDR3. Trimming pared 4 bases from V and 1 base from J, leaving 7 bases between. The CDR3 spells CASSGAGNTEAFF. CDR3 nucleotides: TGCGCCAGCAGTGGGGCAGGGAACACTGAAGCTTTCTTT.

This sequence joins TRBV29-1 and TRBJ2-3; 7 bases are shared with TRBD1. Germline loops: CDR1 SQVTM, CDR2 ANQGSEA. Trimming removed 4 bases from V and 2 bases from J; junction bases left unmatched: 12. The CDR3 sequence is 16 residues long. This chain's CDR3 is CSVVPGRGKVTDTQYF. The CDR3 DNA reads TGCAGCGTTGTCCCCGGCAGGGGGAAGGTCACAGATACGCAGTATTTT.

This clonotype has just a few counts. V usage is TRBV10-3 and J usage is TRBJ1-1; no definite D call. V lost 3 bases and J 4 bases, leaving 18 bases between the germline ends. Germline-derived CDR1 and CDR2 are ENHRY and SYGVKD. This CDR3 region has 16 residues. The CDR3 DNA is TGTGCCATCAGTGATCCACCTAGAGTCCCCCCCACTGAAGCTTTCTTT. This encodes CAISDPPRVPPTEAFF.

This clonotype has only a few counts. The V call is TRBV7-9, the J call TRBJ2-7; possibly TRBD1 for D (5 bases). Trimming cost V 3 bases and J 2 bases, with 14 bases left between them. Germline V gene sequence: CDR1 SEHNR, CDR2 FQNEAQ (reference sequence). This CDR3 spans 15 amino acids. The DNA for the CDR3 is TGTGCCAGCAGCTTGGGCCAGGGCCCGACCTACGAGCAGTACTTC. Protein product: CASSLGQGPTYEQYF.

The chain is built from TRBV30 and TRBJ1-5; D is unclear. The CDR3 contains 14 residues. Germline assignment: CDR1 GTSNPN and CDR2 SVGIG (reference sequence). Between the trimmed V and J ends, which lost 2 bases and 0 bases, there was a span of 8 bases. The CDR3 coding sequence is TGTGCCTGGAGTCTACAGACTAGCAATCAGCCCCAGCATTTT. Translated, it gives CAWSLQTSNQPQHF. Supplemented by reference TRBV30 and TRBJ1-5, the full variable domain reads SQTIHQWPATLVQPVGSPLSLECTVEGTSNPNLYWYRQAAGRGLQLLFYSVGIGQISSEVPQNLSASRPQDRQFILSSKKLLLSDSGFYLCAWSLQTSNQPQHFGDGTRLSIL.

V is TRBV29-1 and J is TRBJ2-7; D is uncertain. The CDR3 is 11 amino acids. Trimming removed 4 bases at V and 3 bases at J, with 7 bases between. Per the germline V gene, CDR1 is SQVTM and CDR2 is ANQGSEA. The CDR3 nucleotides read TGCAGCGTTGTTGTGGGCTACGAGCAGTACTTC. Its translation is CSVVVGYEQYF.

In this sample, this clonotype turned up a few times. The rearrangement uses TRBV4-1 and TRBJ2-1, with D perhaps matching TRBD2 (5 bases). The CDR3 loop spans 16 amino acids. The V gene's germline CDR1 is MGHRA and CDR2 YSYEKL. V was pared by 6 bases and J by 0 bases, with 15 bases between. The CDR3 sequence: CASRQNRGSSYNEQFF. In nucleotides, the CDR3 is TGCGCCAGCAGACAAAACCGGGGAAGCTCCTACAATGAGCAGTTCTTC.

This clonotype has more than one count but fewer than ten. The CDR3 loop is CASSLAATGGTGELFF. In DNA form, the CDR3 reads TGTGCCAGCAGCTTAGCAGCGACAGGGGGTACCGGGGAGCTGTTTTTT. This rearrangement joins TRBV7-6 to TRBJ2-2, with 9 nucleotides matching TRBD1. CDR3 length: 16 amino acids. CDR1 is SGHVS and CDR2 is FNYEAQ in the germline V gene. Unmatched junction bases numbered 4, after V lost 0 bases and J lost 5 bases.

The table lists this clonotype with a few counts. The chain carries TRBV20-1 and TRBJ2-2; D is undetermined. With 5 bases removed from V and 1 base from J, the gap between germline ends came to 5 bases. Germline V gene sequence: CDR1 DFQATT, CDR2 SNEGSKA (reference sequence). This CDR3 is 12 amino acids long. The DNA of the CDR3 is TGCAGTGCTCGGCGGAACACCGGGGAGCTGTTTTTT. Encoded protein: CSARRNTGELFF.

The V and J genes are TRBV20-1 and TRBJ2-7; TRBD1 aligns across 7 bases. J gave up 3 bases and V 3 bases, and 8 bases lay outside the gene matches. CDR1 is DFQATT, CDR2 SNEGSKA, per germline (reference sequence). The CDR3 length is 14 residues. The CDR3 region has the DNA TGCAGTGCTAGGGGGGACAGTGGGAACTACGAGCAGTACTTC. Translating gives CSARGDSGNYEQYF.

The gene calls are TRBV5-5 and TRBJ1-1; no firm D call. V lost 1 base and J lost 4, with 11 bases in between. Germline V lookup: CDR1 SGHKS, CDR2 YYEKEE (reference sequence). This CDR3 is 14 amino acids long. The CDR3 loop reads CASSLIRYGTEAFF. The CDR3 DNA is TGTGCCAGCAGCTTGATCCGGTATGGCACTGAAGCTTTCTTT.

The chain couples TRBV11-2 to TRBJ1-3; 7 bases line up with TRBD1. The CDR3 is made up of 15 amino acids. With V trimmed by 3 bases and J by 5 bases, 7 bases remained unmatched. Germline loops: CDR1 SGHAT, CDR2 FQNNGV. This CDR3 reads CASSLSWDSRNTIYF. The CDR3 nucleotides read TGTGCCAGCAGCTTGAGCTGGGACAGTCGAAACACCATATATTTT.

This clonotype has a handful of counts. The V and J genes are TRBV28 and TRBJ1-6; 10 bases map to TRBD1. The germline CDR1 and CDR2 sequences are MDHEN and SYDVKM. The CDR3 covers 17 residues. With 2 bases clipped from V and 4 bases from J, the junction kept 5 bases outside the gene matches. The CDR3 bases are TGTGCCAGCAGTTTAGGAGGGACAGGGGAGTATAATTCACCCCTCCACTTT. This codes for CASSLGGTGEYNSPLHF.

This clonotype has more than one count but fewer than ten. The gene calls are TRBV24-1 and TRBJ1-3; no definite D call. The ends were cut back, 0 bases at V and 1 base at J, with 9 bases in the middle. CDR3 length: 16 amino acids. Germline assignment: CDR1 KGHDR and CDR2 SFDVKD. CDR3 DNA sequence: TGTGCCACCAGTGATTTGCACCGTCGATCTGGAAACACCATATATTTT. Encoded protein: CATSDLHRRSGNTIYF.

CDR3 DNA: TGTGCCTTCAAGGTTTCCTACGAGCAGTACTTC. It is translated as CAFKVSYEQYF. The chain combines TRBV10-3 with TRBJ2-7, with D hard to call. The CDR3 is 11 amino acids. V lost 11 bases and J lost 1, with 9 bases in between. Germline CDR1 and CDR2: ENHRY and SYGVKD.

The gene calls are TRBV12-5 and TRBJ1-6, with TRBD1 as a possible D gene (5 bases). The V gene's germline CDR1 is LGHNT and CDR2 FRNRAP. Trimming cost V 7 bases and J 5 bases, with 12 bases left between them. There are 14 residues in the CDR3. The CDR3 reads CASARDVDNSPLHF. The CDR3 DNA is TGTGCTAGTGCCCGGGACGTAGATAATTCACCCCTCCACTTT.

As DNA, the CDR3 is TGTGCCAGCAGTTTCCAGGGGCTGAAGAATAATTCACCCCTCCACTTT. It codes for CASSFQGLKNNSPLHF. This chain links TRBV12-3 or TRBV12-4 with TRBJ1-6, with a possible D match to TRBD1 (6 bases). Trimming stripped 3 bases from V and 5 bases from J, with 14 bases between. This CDR3 spans 16 amino acids.